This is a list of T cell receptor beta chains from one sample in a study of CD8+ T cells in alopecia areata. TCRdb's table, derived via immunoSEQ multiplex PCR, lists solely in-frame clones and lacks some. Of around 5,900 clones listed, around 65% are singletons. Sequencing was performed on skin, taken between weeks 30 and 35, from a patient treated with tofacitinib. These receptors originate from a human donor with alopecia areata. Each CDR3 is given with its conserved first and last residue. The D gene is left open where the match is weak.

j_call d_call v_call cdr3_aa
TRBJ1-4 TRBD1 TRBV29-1 CSVRTGLYEKLFF
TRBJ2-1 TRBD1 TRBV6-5 CASSYAGTGGVNEQFF
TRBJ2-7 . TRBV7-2 CASSLEVWGYEQYF
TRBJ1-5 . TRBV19 CASTPPGWQPQHF
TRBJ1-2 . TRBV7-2 CASSLDGHGYTF
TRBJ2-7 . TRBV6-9 CASSEGQNPYEQYF
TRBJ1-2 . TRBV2 CASRARQRGKTNYGYTF
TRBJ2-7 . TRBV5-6 CASSRARVLFSYEQYF
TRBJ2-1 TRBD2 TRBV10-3 CAIAAGGSDEQFF
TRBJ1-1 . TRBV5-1 CASSPRETTSGVAFF
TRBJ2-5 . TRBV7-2 CASSLARETQYF
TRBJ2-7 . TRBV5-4 CASSFPGARGSEQYF
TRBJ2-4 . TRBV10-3 CAISDSPQGAKNIQYF
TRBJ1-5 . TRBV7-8 CASSSLGERDQPQHF
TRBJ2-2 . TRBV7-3 CASSAIRGSNTGELFF
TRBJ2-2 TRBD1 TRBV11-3 CASSLSGTGSAGELFF
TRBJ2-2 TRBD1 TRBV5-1 CASSLRTGSGELFF
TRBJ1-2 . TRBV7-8 CASSPGHFPNYGYTF
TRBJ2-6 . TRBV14 CASGTSGANVLTF
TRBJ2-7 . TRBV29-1 CSVEDSTYEQYF
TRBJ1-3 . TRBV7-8 CASSSLTGSGNTIYF
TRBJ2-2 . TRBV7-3 CASSPPGVTSAGELFF